This T cell receptor beta chain was retrieved from a study of human T cells and chemical hapten exposure. Study-wide findings and caveats: Donors in the study had alopecia, meaning their immune response may differ from healthy people's.

Unique molecular identifiers were attached to individual cDNA molecules during library preparation. In the original analysis: The median was roughly 91,000 TCRs per sample, ranging roughly 23,224 to 690,600. MiXCR, applied by TCRdb to the RACE reads, yields one record per CDR3 protein. The V and J calls, along with clone size, are taken from TCRdb and not from the paper's own processing. The repertoire has approximately 43,000 distinct CDR3 sequences, over 3.5% of them found once; the top ten carry over 25%. Time point specified: patch test 1, 2 weeks after DPC sensitization. Documented treatment: therapeutic diphenylcyclopropenone sensitization with weekly scalp DPC. Total RNA extraction was carried out from unfractionated whole blood. Per germline, CDR1 LGHNA and CDR2 YSLEER. The CDR3 contains 13 residues. Deletions cut 4 bases from V and 2 bases from J, with 8 bases between. A note on this clonotype: The antigen is unknown.

The chain is built from TRBV4-3 and TRBJ1-1, with D perhaps TRBD1 (5 bases). This specimen was whole blood, taken in connection with sensitization to the hapten diphenylcyclopropenone (DPC). The receptor was derived from a man in his fifties with alopecia areata. Some clones in this sample may be carry-over from other donors' samples. CDR3 residues: CASSRQINTEAFF. CDR3 bases: TGCGCCAGCAGCCGACAGATAAACACTGAAGCTTTCTTT.